Included here is one TCR beta chain sequence, with context. RNA totalling roughly 0.5 to 1 ug underwent reverse transcription with random hexamers. Each CDR3 protein is one row after TCRdb ran MiXCR on the immunoSEQ multiplex PCR reads. The sample lists hundreds of thousands of distinct CDR3 sequences, around 96% occurring once. The CDR3 has 10 residues. V lost 5 bases, J lost 14 bases, and 15 bases lay in between. Germline V gives CDR1 DFQATT, CDR2 SNEGSKA (reference sequence). These data come from a study of CD8 T cells in Susac syndrome. CD8+ and CD4+ blood T cells underwent TCR beta sequencing. The specimen was CD4+ T cells from PBMCs. This sequence joins TRBV20-1 and TRBJ1-2; D is unclear. The receptor was isolated from a human donor with multiple sclerosis. CDR3 bases: TGCAGTGCTGGGAGAGATCCTTGGACCTTC. This encodes CSAGRDPWTF.